Given below is one TCR beta chain in context. The sample is drawn from a study of blood T cell repertoires in COVID-19. On the study more broadly: Acute and convalescent COVID-19 specimens originated in the United States, Italy and Spain. Sample material is recorded as cDNA or gDNA derived from T cells, B-cell-depleted T cells, or PBMCs.

Per the original methods: Reference gene primer amplification gave nucleated cell count estimates. Using immunoSEQ multiplex PCR, the repertoire was profiled, and TCRdb retains in-frame clones only, with some absent. Clonal size and the V and J genes are those of that table, whereas D and trimming came from the DNA. Among about 36,000 clones listed, around four fifths were seen once. Trimming cost V 6 bases and J 4 bases; bases outside gene matches: 1. CDR3 length: 13 residues. Germline CDR1 and CDR2: MNHEY and SMNVEV (reference sequence). This receptor was identified in a human donor in a cohort sampled during active COVID-19. The sample was peripheral blood. The chain has TRBV27 and TRBJ1-5; TRBD1 agrees at 9 bases. In DNA form, the CDR3 reads TGTGCCAGCAGCGGGACAGGGAATCAGCCCCAGCATTTT. It codes for CASSGTGNQPQHF.